These 22 T cell receptor beta chains were sequenced from one sample in a study of shared clonotypes between healthy human individuals. The assay was immunoSEQ multiplex PCR, and TCRdb's table has in-frame clones only and misses some. The sample records some 1,100,000 clones, around 78% being singletons. Sequences were obtained from memory CD4+ T cells from PBMCs. Subset defined: CD45RA-negative fraction. Source of these receptors: a man aged 18 to 29 in good health. Some clones in this sample may be carry-over from other donors' samples.

V usage is TRBV10-2 and J usage is TRBJ1-6; D not certain. The CDR3 consists of 12 residues. Deletions cut 6 bases from V and 8 bases from J, with 8 bases between. Germline-derived CDR1 and CDR2 are WSHSY and SAAADI. The chain's CDR3 is CASRDGYSPLHF. Here the CDR3 DNA reads TGCGCCAGCAGGGACGGTTATTCACCCCTCCACTTT.

The chain links TRBV6-1 to TRBJ2-6; no clear D gene. The V end lost 4 bases, the J end lost 1 base, and 8 bases lay between the germline ends. Germline V gene lookup returns CDR1 MNHNS and CDR2 SASEGT. This CDR3 has 15 residues. This chain's CDR3 is CASSVAPSGANVLTF. The CDR3 region has the DNA TGTGCCAGCAGTGTGGCCCCATCTGGGGCCAACGTCCTGACTTTC.

V and J are TRBV5-4 and TRBJ2-3; D gene unclear. The CDR3 runs 13 residues. V was clipped by 2 bases and J by 4 bases, with 8 bases between them. Germline loops: CDR1 SGHNT, CDR2 YYREEE (reference sequence). The chain's CDR3 is CASSFPGADTQYF. Here the CDR3 DNA reads TGTGCCAGCAGCTTTCCAGGCGCAGATACGCAGTATTTT.

The chain combines TRBV7-9 with TRBJ2-1; possibly TRBD1 for D (6 bases). This CDR3 has 13 amino acids. Trimming removed 5 bases at V and 4 bases at J, with 9 bases between. In germline, CDR1 is SEHNR, CDR2 FQNEAQ (reference sequence). This chain's CDR3 is CASSPGQYNEQFF. CDR3 bases: TGTGCCAGCAGCCCCGGACAGTACAATGAGCAGTTCTTC.

V and J are TRBV4-2 and TRBJ1-2; 11 positions agree with TRBD1. V shed 4 bases, J shed 4 bases, and the junction held 8 bases outside the gene matches. Germline assignment: CDR1 LGHNA and CDR2 YNFKEQ. CDR3 length: 16 residues. The DNA of the CDR3 is TGTGCCAGCAGCCTAGAGAGGACAGGGGGCGGCTATGGCTACACCTTC. It encodes CASSLERTGGGYGYTF.

This clone is a singleton in its sample. The J gene is TRBJ2-2, the V gene TRBV5-1, with 10 bases identical to TRBD1. V lost 0 bases to trimming and J lost 2 bases; unmatched junction nucleotides: 4. The length of the CDR3 is 17 residues. Germline V lookup: CDR1 SGHRS, CDR2 YFSETQ. The CDR3: CASSLVVTGGNTGELFF. DNA of the CDR3: TGCGCCAGCAGCTTGGTTGTGACAGGGGGCAACACCGGGGAGCTGTTTTTT.

This chain connects TRBV11-2 to TRBJ2-2; 9 positions agree with TRBD1. V shed 1 base and J 6 bases; nucleotides not matched to a gene: 3. This CDR3 has 15 residues. CDR1 is SGHAT, CDR2 FQNNGV, per germline. The CDR3 DNA sequence: TGTGCCAGCAGCTTAGTGACAGGGGGTCCCGGGGAGCTGTTTTTT. Protein sequence: CASSLVTGGPGELFF.

This rearrangement joins TRBV5-6 to TRBJ1-3; no reliable D call. Trimming took 4 bases from V and 4 from J, leaving 12 bases between them. CDR1 is SGHDT and CDR2 is YYEEEE in the germline V gene. The length of the CDR3 is 14 residues. CDR3 coding DNA: TGTGCCAGCAGCCCTCAGGATTACGGAAACACCATATATTTT. Encoded protein: CASSPQDYGNTIYF.

The V gene is TRBV6-6, the J gene TRBJ1-5, with TRBD1 matching over 9 bases. Germline assignment: CDR1 MNHNY and CDR2 SVGAGI (reference sequence). The J segment lost 12 bases and the V segment lost 6 bases, leaving 15 bases of the junction unmatched. The CDR3 has 15 residues. CDR3 DNA: TGTGCCAGCAGGTCCGGACAGGGGACCTACTCGGGCCAGCATTTT. Amino acids: CASRSGQGTYSGQHF.

The CDR3 coding sequence is TGTGCCAGCAAGGAGGGGAGAGGGGCAGATACGCAGTATTTT. Translating gives CASKEGRGADTQYF. The rearrangement uses TRBV2 and TRBJ2-3, with D possibly being TRBD2 (6 bases). There are 14 residues in the CDR3. The V gene lost 7 bases and the J gene lost 4 bases, with 15 bases spanning the gap. From germline, CDR1 is SNHLY and CDR2 FYNNEI.

The chain links TRBV9 to TRBJ2-7; D might be TRBD1 or TRBD2, each matching 5 bases. Trimming stripped 0 bases from V and 6 bases from J, with 16 bases between. The CDR3 loop spans 15 amino acids. Per germline, CDR1 SGDLS and CDR2 YYNGEE. CDR3 DNA: TGTGCCAGCAGCGTAGCCGGGACCCCTCTCTTCGAGCAGTACTTC. This encodes CASSVAGTPLFEQYF.

This clone showed up just a few times. The chain uses TRBV29-1 and TRBJ1-1, with D perhaps matching TRBD1 (6 bases). The CDR3 is made up of 13 amino acids. Germline CDR1 reads SQVTM; CDR2 reads ANQGSEA. V lost 3 bases and J 4 bases, leaving 12 bases between the germline ends. The CDR3 region is CSVDGGAGTEAFF. The CDR3 DNA is TGCAGCGTTGATGGGGGGGCAGGCACTGAAGCTTTCTTT.

This clone was detected once. The V gene is TRBV7-3, the J gene TRBJ2-1; 7 bases map to TRBD1. This CDR3 spans 16 amino acids. V trimming: 5 bases; J trimming: 0 bases; junction bases outside the gene matches: 7. Germline lookup yields CDR1 SGHTA and CDR2 FQGTGA. CDR3 DNA sequence: TGTGCCAGCAGCGAGACGGGACAGAGCTCCTACAATGAGCAGTTCTTC. Its translation is CASSETGQSSYNEQFF.

V gene TRBV14 combines with J gene TRBJ1-1, with a tentative D call TRBD1 (6 bases). V dropped 2 bases and J dropped 8 bases, with 21 bases sitting between them. There are 16 residues in the CDR3. Per germline, CDR1 SGHDN and CDR2 FVKESK. DNA for the CDR3: TGTGCCAGCAGCCAACCCACCGGGGAGGGGACATGGGAAGCTTTCTTT. It translates to CASSQPTGEGTWEAFF.

This clone was observed a handful of times. The genes are TRBV10-1 and TRBJ2-7; 8 positions agree with TRBD1. V was clipped by 10 bases and J by 0 bases; unmatched bases: 17. The length of the CDR3 is 17 residues. Germline V lookup: CDR1 WNHNN, CDR2 SYGVQD (reference sequence). As DNA, the CDR3 is TGCGCCATCCCGTTGGACAGGGTGAGGAGGTACTCCTACGAGCAGTACTTC. This sequence encodes CAIPLDRVRRYSYEQYF.

This clone was counted only a few times. The V and J genes are TRBV5-1 and TRBJ1-2; 12 bases are a match to TRBD1. Germline trimming cut 4 bases from V and 6 bases from J; bases unmatched to any gene: 7. Germline lookup yields CDR1 SGHRS and CDR2 YFSETQ. The CDR3 sequence is 15 residues long. The CDR3: CASSPGQGAYDGYTF. The CDR3 DNA sequence: TGCGCCAGCAGCCCGGGACAGGGGGCGTACGATGGCTACACCTTC.

The chain employs TRBV30 and TRBJ1-1; 8 bases line up with TRBD1. This CDR3 region has 12 residues. Germline V lookup: CDR1 GTSNPN, CDR2 SVGIG (reference sequence). After removal of 8 bases from V and 5 bases from J, the junction contained 7 bases not matched to a gene. The CDR3 loop is CAVRGLVTEAFF. For the CDR3, the DNA is TGTGCCGTCAGGGGGCTCGTTACTGAAGCTTTCTTT. Complete variable domain (other parts from reference TRBV30 and TRBJ1-1): SQTIHQWPATLVQPVGSPLSLECTVEGTSNPNLYWYRQAAGRGLQLLFYSVGIGQISSEVPQNLSASRPQDRQFILSSKKLLLSDSGFYLCAVRGLVTEAFFGQGTRLTVV.

There are a few counts of this clone. The sample has other DNA sequences that encode this CDR3 too. The rearrangement uses TRBV14 and TRBJ2-1; D uncertain. Germline V gene sequence: CDR1 SGHDN, CDR2 FVKESK. Trimming took off 4 bases at V and 5 bases at J, with 6 bases between the two ends. The CDR3 covers 12 residues. The CDR3 loop reads CASSPSHNEQFF. The CDR3 nucleotides are TGTGCCAGCAGCCCCAGCCACAATGAGCAGTTCTTC.

This clone was recorded only once. V and J are TRBV11-1 and TRBJ1-1, with 7 bases matching TRBD1. From germline, CDR1 is SGHAT and CDR2 FQDESV (reference sequence). V shed 3 bases and J 0 bases; nucleotides not matched to a gene: 10. The CDR3 spans 17 residues. The DNA of the CDR3 is TGTGCCAGCAGCTTCGTCAGACAGGGTATCATGAACACTGAAGCTTTCTTT. This gives the protein CASSFVRQGIMNTEAFF.

CDR3 protein: CASSSEGNTIYF. CDR3 coding DNA: TGTGCCAGCAGCTCGGAGGGTAACACCATATATTTT. The chain employs TRBV5-4 and TRBJ1-3, with unresolved D. Trimming pared 3 bases from V and 7 bases from J, leaving 8 bases between. CDR3 length equals 12 residues. The germline gives CDR1 SGHNT, CDR2 YYREEE (reference sequence). The variable domain in full, completed from reference TRBV5-4 and TRBJ1-3, reads ETGVTQSPTHLIKTRGQQVTLRCSSQSGHNTVSWYQQALGQGPQFIFQYYREEENGRGNFPPRFSGLQFPNYSSELNVNALELDDSALYLCASSSEGNTIYFGEGSWLTVV.

This chain links TRBV19 with TRBJ2-5; the match to TRBD2 covers 7 bases. The J segment lost 5 bases and the V segment lost 3 bases, leaving 15 bases of the junction unmatched. The CDR3 is 17 residues long. Germline CDR1 and CDR2: LNHDA and SQIVND (reference sequence). The CDR3 DNA is TGTGCCAGTAGTATTACCCCTTCTGGGGGAGGGCCTGAGACCCAGTACTTC. It translates to CASSITPSGGGPETQYF.

The rearrangement joins TRBV27 to TRBJ1-2; 7 bases are shared with TRBD1. The length of the CDR3 is 13 residues. The V gene end was trimmed by 6 bases and the J gene end by 7 bases; junction bases not matched to a gene: 8. The germline V gene has CDR1 MNHEY and CDR2 SMNVEV (reference sequence). The CDR3 DNA follows: TGTGCCAGCAGGCCAACAGGGGCTGGTGGCTACACCTTC. Encoded protein: CASRPTGAGGYTF.